The clone carrying this TCR beta chain appeared a few times. Its antigen is unidentified. V dropped 0 bases and J dropped 4 bases, with 12 bases sitting between them. This CDR3 comprises 15 residues. Germline CDR1 is SEHNR and CDR2 is FQNEAQ (reference sequence). TCRdb independently ran MiXCR on the reads; one entry per CDR3 protein. The data show approximately 770,000 distinct CDR3 sequences, with 29% seen just once and under 15% held by the top ten. This sample stems from a study of T cell repertoires in cytomegalovirus infection. Study-wide findings and caveats: The response measured ex vivo was dominated by TCR beta clonotypes (HLA-C-restricted and CMV-specific).

J is TRBJ1-2 and V is TRBV7-9, with D hard to call. The receptor was isolated from a human donor in good health (CMV status not recorded). Some clones in this sample may be carry-over from other donors' samples. Sequences were derived from cultured CD8+ T cells from PBMCs, sampled from culture after CMV antigen stimulation. The CDR3 here is CASSLARGRTYGYTF. The CDR3 DNA is TGTGCCAGCAGCTTAGCCCGTGGACGGACCTATGGCTACACCTTC.